This TCR beta chain came from a study of cytomegalovirus exposure and HLA in healthy donors. The wider study: Per a later analysis, the roughly 670 first-cohort and 120 validation repertoires shared one platform.

On this clone itself: What it binds is not known.

TCRdb keeps only in-frame clones here, not all; method: immunoSEQ multiplex PCR. The data show over 150,000 clones, with around 84% seen just once and around a sixth held by the top ten. The CDR3 covers 14 residues. CDR1 is SGHTA, CDR2 FQGNSA, per germline. Between the trimmed V and J ends, which lost 1 base and 7 bases, there was a span of 13 bases. Broader study findings: Subsequent analysis found a tendency for first-cohort TCR clusters to co-occur within the 95 to 150 validation repertoires. It was reported that the classifier diagnosed cytomegalovirus status with high specificity and sensitivity in both the original and validation cohorts.

V is TRBV7-2 and J is TRBJ1-1, with D perhaps TRBD1 (6 bases). The sequenced material came from PBMCs. This receptor was taken from a man between 18 and 35 years old in good health and CMV-seropositive. Written as DNA, the CDR3 is TGTGCCAGCAGCTTAGAACCCAGGGGTGATGAAGCTTTCTTT. Protein product: CASSLEPRGDEAFF.